This T cell receptor (beta chain) comes out of a study of blood T cell repertoires in COVID-19. About the research overall: There were acute and convalescent COVID-19 samples, and they came from the United States, Italy and Spain. The analysed material was cDNA or gDNA that came from T cells, B-cell-depleted T cells, or PBMCs.

Per the original data handling: Estimation of nucleated cell counts was performed using reference gene primer amplification. The table came from immunoSEQ multiplex PCR; TCRdb's copy has only in-frame clones and leaves some out. That table is the source of V, J and clone size, and D and trimming were worked out from the DNA. The data hold some 190,000 clones, with around 80% observed a single time. The germline gives CDR1 LNHDA, CDR2 SQIVND (reference sequence). The CDR3 is 14 amino acids. Trimming removed 5 bases from V and 6 bases from J; junction bases left unmatched: 9. The material sequenced was peripheral blood. The receptor's source is a human donor in a cohort sampled during active COVID-19. The chain is built from TRBV19 and TRBJ2-7; TRBD1 agrees at 8 bases. CDR3 sequence reads: CASSPRTGSGEQYF. As DNA, the CDR3 is TGTGCCAGTAGTCCCCGGACAGGGTCAGGCGAGCAGTACTTC.